The rows below give T cell receptor beta chains drawn from one sample of a study of blood T cell repertoires in COVID-19. Sequenced by immunoSEQ multiplex PCR; TCRdb stores in-frame clones only, minus some. Here the sample spans around 430,000 clones, around 88% being singletons. The specimen was peripheral blood. Receptors originate from a woman aged 45-60 years with COVID-19, enrolled during active disease. The CDR3 runs from the conserved cysteine through the conserved F or W. The order of the fields is clone size, J gene, D gene, V gene, CDR3 protein, CDR3 DNA. A D gene is named only where the DNA matches it firmly. Some rows mark clone size as missing; the rest say once, few, many or name a class of expanded clone.

size: -; J: TRBJ1-2; D: TRBD1; V: TRBV29-1; CDR3: CSVDPGGDSLLGYTF; DNA: TGCAGCGTTGACCCCGGGGGGGACAGTCTTTTAGGCTACACCTTC
size: -; J: TRBJ1-2; D: -; V: TRBV30; CDR3: CAWSQGQYQGYTF; DNA: TGTGCCTGGAGTCAGGGACAATATCAAGGCTACACCTTC
size: -; J: TRBJ2-1; D: -; V: TRBV6-4; CDR3: CASSQEGGLANEQFF; DNA: TGTGCCAGCAGCCAAGAGGGAGGATTAGCCAATGAGCAGTTCTTC
size: -; J: TRBJ2-3; D: TRBD2; V: TRBV5-1; CDR3: CASSPSGDRDTQYF; DNA: TGCGCCAGCAGCCCTAGCGGGGATCGGGATACGCAGTATTTT
size: -; J: TRBJ2-7; D: -; V: TRBV5-4; CDR3: CASSWGRALEQYF; DNA: TGTGCCAGCAGCTGGGGGCGGGCCCTCGAGCAGTACTTC
size: -; J: TRBJ1-5; D: TRBD1; V: TRBV30; CDR3: CAWSDRVNSNQPQHF; DNA: TGTGCCTGGTCTGACAGGGTCAATAGCAATCAGCCCCAGCATTTT
size: -; J: TRBJ2-7; D: TRBD1; V: TRBV18; CDR3: CASSPGQGAADEQYF; DNA: TGTGCCAGCTCACCGGGACAGGGAGCAGCGGACGAGCAGTACTTC
size: -; J: TRBJ1-2; D: -; V: TRBV28; CDR3: CASSLRSRAGAEYGYTF; DNA: TGTGCCAGCAGTTTAAGATCTCGGGCAGGGGCCGAGTATGGCTACACCTTC
size: -; J: TRBJ1-2; D: -; V: TRBV29-1; CDR3: CSVEKAVGGYTF; DNA: TGCAGCGTTGAAAAGGCTGTGGGCGGCTACACCTTC
size: -; J: TRBJ1-1; D: -; V: TRBV11-2; CDR3: CASSLDRGGLTEAFF; DNA: TGTGCCAGCAGCTTAGATAGGGGGGGTTTAACTGAAGCTTTCTTT
size: once; J: TRBJ1-2; D: TRBD1; V: TRBV6-5; CDR3: CASSGQGWHGYTF; DNA: TGTGCCAGCAGCGGACAGGGTTGGCATGGCTACACCTTC
size: -; J: TRBJ1-5; D: TRBD1; V: TRBV27; CDR3: CASRRFLGQGGQPQHF; DNA: TGTGCCAGCAGACGATTTCTCGGACAGGGAGGTCAGCCCCAGCATTTT
size: few; J: TRBJ2-7; D: -; V: TRBV5-4; CDR3: CASSVGEVAYEQYF; DNA: TGTGCCAGCAGCGTTGGGGAGGTAGCCTACGAGCAGTACTTC
size: -; J: TRBJ1-1; D: -; V: TRBV2; CDR3: CASSEQNTEAFF; DNA: TGTGCCAGCAGTGAACAGAACACTGAAGCTTTCTTT
size: -; J: TRBJ1-1; D: -; V: TRBV23-1; CDR3: CASSQSRRSTEAFF; DNA: TGCGCCAGCAGTCAATCCAGACGGAGTACTGAAGCTTTCTTT
size: -; J: TRBJ2-7; D: TRBD2; V: TRBV7-8; CDR3: CASSLGLATAEQYF; DNA: TGTGCCAGCAGCCTCGGACTAGCTACGGCCGAGCAGTACTTC
size: -; J: TRBJ2-7; D: -; V: TRBV5-5; CDR3: CASSLEDYLADEQYF; DNA: TGTGCCAGCAGCTTGGAAGACTACCTTGCGGATGAGCAGTACTTC
size: -; J: TRBJ2-2; D: -; V: TRBV12-3/TRBV12-4; CDR3: CASSLPPGGELFF; DNA: TGTGCCAGCAGTTTACCCCCGGGCGGGGAGCTGTTTTTT
size: -; J: TRBJ2-1; D: -; V: TRBV7-9; CDR3: CASSLDGSNEQFF; DNA: TGTGCCAGCAGCCTTGACGGGAGCAATGAGCAGTTCTTC
size: -; J: TRBJ2-7; D: TRBD2; V: TRBV2; CDR3: CASSAPTSGYEQYF; DNA: TGTGCCAGCAGTGCCCCGACTAGCGGCTACGAGCAGTACTTC
size: -; J: TRBJ1-3; D: -; V: TRBV15; CDR3: CATGQASGNTIYF; DNA: TGTGCCACCGGACAAGCCTCTGGAAACACCATATATTTT
size: -; J: TRBJ2-7; D: -; V: TRBV30; CDR3: CAWRRTDTYEQYF; DNA: TGTGCCTGGAGGCGGACAGATACCTACGAGCAGTACTTC
size: -; J: TRBJ2-1; D: -; V: TRBV3-1/TRBV3-2; CDR3: CASSQGLTGDDEQFF; DNA: TGTGCCAGCAGCCAGGGCTTAACGGGGGACGATGAGCAGTTCTTC
size: -; J: TRBJ1-4; D: TRBD1; V: TRBV9; CDR3: CASSRDIDRGYKKLFF; DNA: TGTGCCAGCAGCCGTGATATTGACAGGGGTTATAAAAAACTGTTTTTT
size: -; J: TRBJ1-1; D: -; V: TRBV6-1; CDR3: CASSEAAGRGETEAFF; DNA: TGTGCCAGCAGTGAAGCGGCCGGGAGGGGGGAGACTGAAGCTTTCTTT
size: -; J: TRBJ1-3; D: TRBD1; V: TRBV5-1; CDR3: CASSIGQGGNTIYF; DNA: TGCGCCAGCAGCATAGGACAGGGTGGAAACACCATATATTTT
size: -; J: TRBJ1-2; D: -; V: TRBV10-2; CDR3: CASTTGEDYGYTF; DNA: TGCGCCAGCACTACAGGTGAAGACTATGGCTACACCTTC
size: few; J: TRBJ1-1; D: -; V: TRBV19; CDR3: CASSMTVNTEAFF; DNA: TGTGCCAGTAGTATGACAGTGAACACTGAAGCTTTCTTT
size: few; J: TRBJ1-4; D: -; V: TRBV3-1/TRBV3-2; CDR3: CASSQNRDEKLFF; DNA: TGTGCCAGCAGCCAAAACAGGGATGAAAAACTGTTTTTT
size: -; J: TRBJ2-2; D: TRBD1; V: TRBV10-3; CDR3: CATTGGNGELFF; DNA: TGTGCCACTACAGGGGGCAACGGGGAGCTGTTTTTT
size: -; J: TRBJ1-3; D: -; V: TRBV5-4; CDR3: CASSLDGNTIYF; DNA: TGTGCCAGCAGTTTAGATGGAAACACCATATATTTT
size: -; J: TRBJ1-2; D: -; V: TRBV3-1/TRBV3-2; CDR3: CASEGGVMGGYTF; DNA: TGTGCCAGCGAAGGGGGAGTTATGGGTGGCTACACCTTC
size: -; J: TRBJ2-1; D: -; V: TRBV6-5; CDR3: CASRWGGGEDEQFF; DNA: TGTGCCAGCAGATGGGGGGGCGGGGAGGATGAGCAGTTCTTC
size: -; J: TRBJ2-1; D: -; V: TRBV12-3/TRBV12-4; CDR3: CASKLFRSEQFF; DNA: TGTGCCAGCAAATTGTTCCGGTCTGAGCAGTTCTTC
size: -; J: TRBJ1-5; D: -; V: TRBV2; CDR3: CASDQALNQPQHF; DNA: TGTGCCAGCGATCAGGCGCTCAATCAGCCCCAGCATTTT
size: -; J: TRBJ1-1; D: -; V: TRBV9; CDR3: CASSATLTGTRNTEAFF; DNA: TGTGCCAGCAGCGCGACCTTAACCGGGACACGGAACACTGAAGCTTTCTTT
size: -; J: TRBJ1-2; D: -; V: TRBV7-2; CDR3: CASSLYQGMDGYTF; DNA: TGTGCCAGCAGCTTATATCAGGGAATGGATGGCTACACCTTC
size: -; J: TRBJ1-2; D: TRBD1; V: TRBV5-1; CDR3: CASSSYDRGYYGYTF; DNA: TGCGCCAGCAGCTCCTACGACAGGGGTTATTATGGCTACACCTTC
size: few; J: TRBJ1-6; D: TRBD1; V: TRBV10-1; CDR3: CASSVNRGNSPLHF; DNA: TGCGCCAGCAGTGTAAACAGGGGTAATTCACCCCTCCACTTT
size: -; J: TRBJ1-1; D: TRBD1; V: TRBV5-1; CDR3: CASSLAGAGGEDTEAFF; DNA: TGCGCCAGCAGCTTGGCCGGAGCAGGGGGCGAAGACACTGAAGCTTTCTTT
size: -; J: TRBJ1-4; D: -; V: TRBV19; CDR3: CASSIPGAVEKLFF; DNA: TGTGCCAGTAGTATTCCAGGGGCGGTTGAAAAACTGTTTTTT
size: -; J: TRBJ2-2; D: -; V: TRBV7-2; CDR3: CASSFSRVPSSGELFF; DNA: TGTGCCAGCAGCTTTTCCCGGGTGCCGAGTTCCGGGGAGCTGTTTTTT